Presented here are 15 T cell receptor beta chains from one specimen sequenced in a study of blood T cells in healthy people across ages. A sample-barcoded 5' primer and a J-beta primer mix were used in a second PCR of roughly 6 to 11 cycles. TCRdb fed the 5' RACE reads into MiXCR, producing one record per CDR3 protein. Of roughly 1 million distinct CDR3 sequences listed, roughly a quarter were seen once; the top ten hold around 0.75%. The sample also formed part of further work on T cells of mothers and their children.

The specimen sequenced was blood. These receptors were taken from a girl aged 2-9 years in good health.

The chain combines TRBV15 with TRBJ1-4; 8 bases match TRBD1. Trimming at V came to 8 bases and at J to 5 bases, leaving 7 bases not matched to a gene. Germline CDR1 is LNHNV and CDR2 is YYDKDF (reference sequence). This CDR3 comprises 14 residues. CDR3 in DNA: TGTGCCACCGCCCGGGGACAGGCCAATGAAAAACTGTTTTTT. Encoded protein: CATARGQANEKLFF. The whole variable domain, filled in from reference TRBV15 and TRBJ1-4, reads DAMVIQNPRYQVTQFGKPVTLSCSQTLNHNVMYWYQQKSSQAPKLLFHYYDKDFNNEADTPDNFQSRRPNTSFCFLDIRSPGLGDTAMYLCATARGQANEKLFFGSGTQLSVL.

The chain employs TRBV29-1 and TRBJ2-5; maybe TRBD2 (6 bases). There are 16 residues in the CDR3. The germline V and J ends were trimmed by 0 bases and 6 bases, with 20 bases remaining between them. Germline V gives CDR1 SQVTM, CDR2 ANQGSEA. The CDR3 protein is CSVEDRWRGGRKTQYF. The CDR3 DNA is TGCAGCGTTGAAGATCGGTGGAGGGGCGGGCGGAAGACCCAGTACTTC.

DNA for the CDR3: TGTGCCAGCAGCTTAGTGGTCAGGCACGAGCAGTACTTC. This translates into CASSLVVRHEQYF. The chain links TRBV7-9 to TRBJ2-7; D remains unclear. Germline-derived CDR1 and CDR2 are SEHNR and FQNEAQ (reference sequence). Trimming took 1 base from V and 5 from J, leaving 9 bases between them. The CDR3 extends over 13 amino acids.

The chain uses TRBV6-2 or TRBV6-3 and TRBJ1-1, with D perhaps matching TRBD1 (5 bases). The CDR3 loop spans 13 amino acids. Per germline, CDR1 MNHEY and CDR2 SVGEGT. The V gene lost 6 bases and the J gene lost 4 bases, with 12 bases spanning the gap. CDR3 coding DNA: TGTGCCAGCAGGCCCGGGGGGTTCACTGAAGCTTTCTTT. It codes for CASRPGGFTEAFF.

This clonotype has only a few counts. The chain combines TRBV29-1 with TRBJ2-2; 10 nucleotides match TRBD2. Germline trimming cut 4 bases from V and 4 bases from J; bases unmatched to any gene: 3. Germline-derived CDR1 and CDR2 are SQVTM and ANQGSEA. This CDR3 has 14 amino acids. CDR3 in amino acids: CSVGTSGTTGELFF. The CDR3 bases are TGCAGCGTTGGGACTAGCGGAACCACCGGGGAGCTGTTTTTT.

The CDR3 spells CASSGLAGLQYF. The CDR3 DNA reads TGTGCCAGCAGTGGACTAGCCGGACTCCAGTACTTC. This chain joins TRBV12-3 or TRBV12-4 and TRBJ2-5, with TRBD2 matching 8 bases. This CDR3 contains 12 residues. Germline trimming cut 5 bases from V and 10 bases from J; bases unmatched to any gene: 6.

The CDR3 region is CASSSLGAGNTIYF. For the CDR3, the DNA is TGTGCCAGCAGTTCCCTGGGAGCCGGAAACACCATATATTTT. The chain couples TRBV6-5 to TRBJ1-3; no firm D call. The ends were cut back, 4 bases at V and 4 bases at J, with 11 bases in the middle. This CDR3 has 14 residues. Per the germline V gene, CDR1 is MNHEY and CDR2 is SVGAGI.

The CDR3 sequence: CASSGPWRQGKDTQYF. As DNA, the CDR3 is TGTGCCAGCAGTGGACCCTGGAGACAGGGAAAAGATACGCAGTATTTT. V usage is TRBV6-2 or TRBV6-3 and J usage is TRBJ2-3, with 7 positions matching TRBD1. Trimming cost V 5 bases and J 5 bases; bases outside gene matches: 13. Germline V gene data show CDR1 as MNHEY and CDR2 as SVGEGT. The CDR3 loop spans 16 amino acids.

The chain recombines TRBV29-1 with TRBJ2-3; D tentatively reads TRBD1 or TRBD2 (5 bases each). The CDR3 extends over 14 amino acids. With 5 bases removed from V and 2 bases from J, the gap between germline ends came to 14 bases. Germline-derived CDR1 and CDR2 are SQVTM and ANQGSEA. The CDR3 nucleotides are TGCAGCGTTTCTACCGGGACCCTCACAGATACGCAGTATTTT. This sequence encodes CSVSTGTLTDTQYF.

The genes are TRBV29-1 and TRBJ2-6; D ambiguous. V was trimmed by 7 bases and J by 1 base, leaving 8 bases between them. Germline values: CDR1 SQVTM, CDR2 ANQGSEA. This CDR3 has 13 amino acids. CDR3 in DNA: TGCAGCGCTGGCGTGTCTGGGGCCAACGTCCTGACTTTC. It codes for CSAGVSGANVLTF.

This chain joins TRBV12-5 and TRBJ1-1; 7 positions match TRBD1. Trimming cost V 6 bases and J 0 bases; bases outside gene matches: 1. The CDR3 extends over 13 amino acids. Germline CDR1 is LGHNT and CDR2 is FRNRAP. The CDR3 coding sequence is TGTGCTAGTGGGGACAGGATGAACACTGAAGCTTTCTTT. Residues: CASGDRMNTEAFF.

This clonotype was counted a few times. V and J are TRBV7-6 and TRBJ2-2, with TRBD2 as a possible D gene (6 bases). Germline V lookup: CDR1 SGHVS, CDR2 FNYEAQ. The CDR3 has 15 amino acids. V lost 5 bases and J lost 6, with 16 bases in between. Here the CDR3 reads CASSHQAGWSGELFF. For the CDR3, the DNA is TGTGCCAGCAGCCATCAGGCGGGGTGGTCCGGGGAGCTGTTTTTT. The full variable domain, completed using reference TRBV7-6 and TRBJ2-2, is GAGVSQSPRYKVTKRGQDVALRCDPISGHVSLYWYRQALGQGPEFLTYFNYEAQQDKSGLPNDRFSAERPEGSISTLTIQRTEQRDSAMYRCASSHQAGWSGELFFGEGSRLTVL.

The gene calls are TRBV7-6 and TRBJ2-3, with a weak D call TRBD2 (5 bases). CDR3 length: 13 residues. Per germline, CDR1 SGHVS and CDR2 FNYEAQ. Deletions cut 5 bases from V and 5 bases from J, with 11 bases between. Written as DNA, the CDR3 is TGTGCCAGCAGCCCCCAACGGGGAGATACGCAGTATTTT. Translating it yields CASSPQRGDTQYF.

This clonotype was picked up a small number of times. The rearrangement links TRBV28 to TRBJ2-3; no definite D call. The V gene's germline CDR1 is MDHEN and CDR2 SYDVKM. This CDR3 has 16 residues. V was shortened by 4 bases and J by 4 bases, with 18 bases between the two germline ends. Here the CDR3 reads CASSSLRASWADTQYF. Written as DNA, the CDR3 is TGTGCCAGCAGTTCCCTACGAGCCTCATGGGCAGATACGCAGTATTTT. Looking up the rest from reference TRBV28 and TRBJ2-3 gives the full variable domain: DVKVTQSSRYLVKRTGEKVFLECVQDMDHENMFWYRQDPGLGLRLIYFSYDVKMKEKGDIPEGYSVSREKKERFSLILESASTNQTSMYLCASSSLRASWADTQYFGPGTRLTVL.

The V gene is TRBV7-9, the J gene TRBJ1-1, with D maybe TRBD1 (6 bases). CDR1 and CDR2 (germline): SEHNR, FQNEAQ (reference sequence). The CDR3 sequence is 12 residues long. The V end lost 1 base, the J end lost 12 bases, and 12 bases lay between the germline ends. The CDR3 protein is CASSLEDRLTFF. The CDR3 DNA sequence: TGTGCCAGCAGCTTAGAGGACAGATTGACTTTCTTT.